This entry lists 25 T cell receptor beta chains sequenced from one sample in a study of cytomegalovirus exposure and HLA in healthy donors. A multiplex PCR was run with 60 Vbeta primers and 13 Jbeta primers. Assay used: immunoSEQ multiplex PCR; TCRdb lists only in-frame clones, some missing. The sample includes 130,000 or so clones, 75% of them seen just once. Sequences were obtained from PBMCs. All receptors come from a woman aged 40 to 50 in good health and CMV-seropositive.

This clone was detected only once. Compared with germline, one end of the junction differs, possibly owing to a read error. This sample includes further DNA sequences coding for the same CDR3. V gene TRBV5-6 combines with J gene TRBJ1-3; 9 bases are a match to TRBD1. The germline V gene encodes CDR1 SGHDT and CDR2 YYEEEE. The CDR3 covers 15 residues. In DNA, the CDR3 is TGTGCTAGCAGCTCTGGGACAGGGATCGGAAACACCATATATTTT. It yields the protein CASSSGTGIGNTIYF.

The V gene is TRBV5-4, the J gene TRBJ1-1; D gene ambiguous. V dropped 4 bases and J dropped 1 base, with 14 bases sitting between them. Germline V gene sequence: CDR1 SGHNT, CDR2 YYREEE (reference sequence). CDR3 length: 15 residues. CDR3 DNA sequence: TGTGCCAGCAGCCTCCCGGAGTTCGGGAACACTGAAGCTTTCTTT. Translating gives CASSLPEFGNTEAFF.

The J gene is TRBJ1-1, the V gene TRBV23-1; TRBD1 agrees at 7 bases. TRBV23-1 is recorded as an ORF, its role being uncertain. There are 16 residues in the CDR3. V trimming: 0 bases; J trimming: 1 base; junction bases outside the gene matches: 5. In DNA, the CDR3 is TGCGCCAGCAGTCAATCAACGAAGGGGGCGAACACTGAAGCTTTCTTT. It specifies CASSQSTKGANTEAFF.

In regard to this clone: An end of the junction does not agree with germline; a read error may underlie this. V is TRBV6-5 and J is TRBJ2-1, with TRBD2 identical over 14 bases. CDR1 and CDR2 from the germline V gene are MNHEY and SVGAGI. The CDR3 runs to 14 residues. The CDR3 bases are TGTGCCAGCAGGGGACTAGCGGGGGACAATGAGCAGCTCTTC. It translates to CASRGLAGDNEQLF.

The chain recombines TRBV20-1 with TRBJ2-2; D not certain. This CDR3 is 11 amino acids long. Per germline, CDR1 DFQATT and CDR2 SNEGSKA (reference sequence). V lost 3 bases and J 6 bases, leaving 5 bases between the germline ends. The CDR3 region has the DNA TGCAGTGCTAGTGAGCCCGGGGAGCTGTTTTTT. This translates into CSASEPGELFF.

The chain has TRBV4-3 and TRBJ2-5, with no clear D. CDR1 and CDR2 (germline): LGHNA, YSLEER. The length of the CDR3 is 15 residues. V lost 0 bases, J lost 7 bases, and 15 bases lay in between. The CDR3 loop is CASSQDRNPRGTQYF. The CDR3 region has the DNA TGCGCCAGCAGCCAAGATCGGAACCCCCGAGGGACCCAGTACTTC.

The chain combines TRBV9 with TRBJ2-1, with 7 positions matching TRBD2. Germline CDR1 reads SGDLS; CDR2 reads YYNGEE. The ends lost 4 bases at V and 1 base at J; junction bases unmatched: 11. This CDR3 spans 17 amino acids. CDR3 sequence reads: CASSPRLAGQSYNEQFF. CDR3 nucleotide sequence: TGTGCCAGCAGCCCCCGTTTAGCGGGTCAGTCCTACAATGAGCAGTTCTTC.

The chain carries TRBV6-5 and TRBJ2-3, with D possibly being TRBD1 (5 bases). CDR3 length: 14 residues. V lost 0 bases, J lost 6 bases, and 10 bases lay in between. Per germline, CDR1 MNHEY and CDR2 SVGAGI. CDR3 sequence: CASSYSTPGDTQYF. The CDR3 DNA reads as TGTGCCAGCAGTTACTCAACGCCAGGGGATACGCAGTATTTT.

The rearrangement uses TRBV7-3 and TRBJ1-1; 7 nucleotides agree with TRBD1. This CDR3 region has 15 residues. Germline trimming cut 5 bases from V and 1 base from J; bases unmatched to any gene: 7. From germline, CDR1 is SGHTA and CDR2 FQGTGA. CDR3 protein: CASSPRTGANTEAFF. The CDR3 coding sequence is TGTGCCAGCAGCCCTCGGACAGGAGCGAACACTGAAGCTTTCTTT.

The CDR3 bases are TGCGCCAGCAGATTTGTTGACAGGGGCTACGAGCAGTACTTC. Translation gives CASRFVDRGYEQYF. This chain connects TRBV5-1 to TRBJ2-5; 8 bases are shared with TRBD1. The assigned J gene may be wrong: the sequence end matches TRBJ2-7 better. CDR1 is SGHRS and CDR2 is YFSETQ in the germline V gene. The CDR3 sequence is 14 residues long.

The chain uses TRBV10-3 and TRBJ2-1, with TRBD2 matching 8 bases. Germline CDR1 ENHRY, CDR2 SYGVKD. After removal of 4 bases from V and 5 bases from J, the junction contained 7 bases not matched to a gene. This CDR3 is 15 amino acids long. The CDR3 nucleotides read TGTGCCATCAGTGCAAGGCGGGGGGACGACAATGAGCAGTTCTTC. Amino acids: CAISARRGDDNEQFF.

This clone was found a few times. As DNA, the CDR3 is TGTGCCAGCAGTTTGGGGCTAGCGGGAATATACGAGCAGTACTTC. This sequence encodes CASSLGLAGIYEQYF. This rearrangement joins TRBV27 to TRBJ2-7; 9 bases are a match to TRBD2. The CDR3 contains 15 residues. V gave up 3 bases and J gave up 4 bases; unmatched junction bases: 7. Germline CDR1 MNHEY, CDR2 SMNVEV (reference sequence).

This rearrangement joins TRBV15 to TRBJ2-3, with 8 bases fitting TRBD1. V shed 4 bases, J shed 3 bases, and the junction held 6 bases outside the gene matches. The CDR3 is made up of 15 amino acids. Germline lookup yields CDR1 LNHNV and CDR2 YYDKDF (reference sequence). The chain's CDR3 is CATSNPGQVTDTQYF. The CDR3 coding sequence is TGTGCCACCAGCAACCCGGGACAGGTAACAGATACGCAGTATTTT.

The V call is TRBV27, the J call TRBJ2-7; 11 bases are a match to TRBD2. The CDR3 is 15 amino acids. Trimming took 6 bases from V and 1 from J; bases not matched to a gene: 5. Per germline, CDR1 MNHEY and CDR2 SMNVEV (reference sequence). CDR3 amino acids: CASSLLAGASYEQYF. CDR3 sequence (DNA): TGTGCCAGCAGCTTACTAGCGGGAGCTTCCTACGAGCAGTACTTC.

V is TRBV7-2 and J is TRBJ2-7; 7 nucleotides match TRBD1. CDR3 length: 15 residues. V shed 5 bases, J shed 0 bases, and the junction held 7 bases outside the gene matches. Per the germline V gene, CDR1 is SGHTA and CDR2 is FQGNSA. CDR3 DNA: TGTGCCAGCAGCCAGACGGGACAGACCTCCTACGAGCAGTACTTC. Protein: CASSQTGQTSYEQYF.

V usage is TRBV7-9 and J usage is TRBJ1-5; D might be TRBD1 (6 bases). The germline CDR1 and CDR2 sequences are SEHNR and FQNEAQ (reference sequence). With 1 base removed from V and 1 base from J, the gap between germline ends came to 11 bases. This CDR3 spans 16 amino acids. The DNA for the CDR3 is TGTGCCAGCAGCTTAGGTGGGGGCCCAAGCAATCAGCCCCAGCATTTT. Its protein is CASSLGGGPSNQPQHF. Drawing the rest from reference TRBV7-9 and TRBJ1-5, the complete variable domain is DTGVSQNPRHKITKRGQNVTFRCDPISEHNRLYWYRQTLGQGPEFLTYFQNEAQLEKSRLLSDRFSAERPKGSFSTLEIQRTEQGDSAMYLCASSLGGGPSNQPQHFGDGTRLSIL.

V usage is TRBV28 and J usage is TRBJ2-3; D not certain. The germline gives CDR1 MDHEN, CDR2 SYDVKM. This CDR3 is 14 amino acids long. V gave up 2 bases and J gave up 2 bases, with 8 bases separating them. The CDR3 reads CASSLGLLTDTQYF. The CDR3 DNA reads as TGTGCCAGCAGTTTAGGGCTTCTCACAGATACGCAGTATTTT.

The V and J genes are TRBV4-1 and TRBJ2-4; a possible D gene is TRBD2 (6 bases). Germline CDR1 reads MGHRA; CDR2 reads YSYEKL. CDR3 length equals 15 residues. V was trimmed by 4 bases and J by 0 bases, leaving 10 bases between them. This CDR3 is CASSPWEVAKNIQYF. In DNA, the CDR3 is TGCGCCAGCAGCCCTTGGGAGGTAGCCAAAAACATTCAGTACTTC.

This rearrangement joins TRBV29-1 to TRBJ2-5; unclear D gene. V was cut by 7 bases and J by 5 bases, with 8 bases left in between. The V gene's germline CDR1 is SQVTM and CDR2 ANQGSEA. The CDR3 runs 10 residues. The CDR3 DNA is TGCAGCGGGGCGAAGGAGACCCAGTACTTC. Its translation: CSGAKETQYF.

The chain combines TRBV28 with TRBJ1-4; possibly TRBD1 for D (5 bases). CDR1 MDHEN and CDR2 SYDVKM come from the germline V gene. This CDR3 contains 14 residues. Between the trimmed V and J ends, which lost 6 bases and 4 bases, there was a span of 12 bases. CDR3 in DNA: TGTGCCAGCAGCCTCTTCGGGGGTAATGAAAAACTGTTTTTT. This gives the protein CASSLFGGNEKLFF.

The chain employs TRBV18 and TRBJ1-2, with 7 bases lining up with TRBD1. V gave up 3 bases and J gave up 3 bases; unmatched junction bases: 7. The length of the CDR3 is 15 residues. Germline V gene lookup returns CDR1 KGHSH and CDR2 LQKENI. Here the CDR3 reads CASSPPTGLDYGYTF. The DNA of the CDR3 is TGTGCCAGCTCACCGCCGACAGGGCTCGACTATGGCTACACCTTC.

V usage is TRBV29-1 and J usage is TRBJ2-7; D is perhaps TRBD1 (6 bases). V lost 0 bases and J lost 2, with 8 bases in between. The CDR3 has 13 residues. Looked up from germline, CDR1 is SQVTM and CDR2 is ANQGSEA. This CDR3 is CSVEEDRAYEQYF. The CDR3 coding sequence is TGCAGCGTTGAAGAGGACAGAGCCTACGAGCAGTACTTC.

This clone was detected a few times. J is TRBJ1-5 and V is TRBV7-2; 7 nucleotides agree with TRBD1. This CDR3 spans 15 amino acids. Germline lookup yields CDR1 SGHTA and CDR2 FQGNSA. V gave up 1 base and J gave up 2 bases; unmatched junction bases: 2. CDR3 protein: CASSLGDSGNQPQHF. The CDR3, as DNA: TGTGCCAGCAGCTTAGGGGACAGTGGCAATCAGCCCCAGCATTTT.

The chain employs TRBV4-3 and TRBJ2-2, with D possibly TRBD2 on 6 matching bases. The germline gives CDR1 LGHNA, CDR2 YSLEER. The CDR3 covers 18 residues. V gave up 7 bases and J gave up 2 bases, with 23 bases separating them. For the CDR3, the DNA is TGCGCCAGCACCCCTAGAGGGTTCGGGACTCTTAACACCGGGGAGCTGTTTTTT. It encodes CASTPRGFGTLNTGELFF.

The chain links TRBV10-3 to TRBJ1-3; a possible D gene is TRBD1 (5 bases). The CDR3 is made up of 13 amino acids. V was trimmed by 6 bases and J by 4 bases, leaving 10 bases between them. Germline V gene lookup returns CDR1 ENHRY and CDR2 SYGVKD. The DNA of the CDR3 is TGTGCCATCAGCCAGGGTGAGGGAAACACCATATATTTT. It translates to CAISQGEGNTIYF.